These 31 T cell receptor beta chains were all obtained from the same sample, sequenced in a study of blood T cell repertoires in COVID-19. The data were produced by immunoSEQ multiplex PCR, yet TCRdb's version contains in-frame clones alone and is incomplete. The data contain more than 85,000 clones, about 90% of them singletons. The sequencing input was peripheral blood. These receptors originate from a man aged 50-60 years with COVID-19, enrolled during active disease.

V is TRBV28 and J is TRBJ1-3; 7 bases match TRBD1. Germline CDR1 MDHEN, CDR2 SYDVKM. CDR3 size: 20 residues. J gave up 0 bases and V 6 bases, and 20 bases lay outside the gene matches. This CDR3 is CASRQAGGGRGTASGNTIYF. The CDR3 nucleotides are TGTGCCAGCAGACAAGCCGGAGGGGGCAGGGGGACGGCCTCTGGAAACACCATATATTTT.

This chain uses TRBV4-1 with TRBJ2-3, with a weak D call TRBD2 (6 bases). This CDR3 is built from 16 residues. CDR1 and CDR2 from the germline V gene are MGHRA and YSYEKL. Trimming took off 6 bases at V and 5 bases at J, with 21 bases between the two ends. The CDR3 reads CASRRVGTLEGDTQYF. CDR3 nucleotide sequence: TGCGCCAGCAGGCGGGTCGGGACTTTGGAGGGAGATACGCAGTATTTT.

In DNA form, the CDR3 reads TGTGCCAGTAGTATACAGCGGGGCAGGGTTTCTGAAGCTTTCTTT. Its translation: CASSIQRGRVSEAFF. The chain employs TRBV19 and TRBJ1-1, with a weak D call TRBD1 (5 bases). This CDR3 is 15 amino acids long. Per germline, CDR1 LNHDA and CDR2 SQIVND (reference sequence). V dropped 2 bases and J dropped 6 bases, with 16 bases sitting between them.

J is TRBJ1-6 and V is TRBV10-1; D not resolved. Looked up from germline, CDR1 is WNHNN and CDR2 is SYGVQD (reference sequence). The CDR3 runs to 13 residues. V lost 5 bases to trimming and J lost 7 bases, with 9 bases between them. The CDR3 is CASSWESNSPLHF. The DNA of the CDR3 is TGCGCCAGCAGTTGGGAGAGCAATTCACCCCTCCACTTT.

The chain joins TRBV10-3 to TRBJ2-7; TRBD1 matches at 10 bases. The germline V gene encodes CDR1 ENHRY and CDR2 SYGVKD. The V gene end was trimmed by 3 bases and the J gene end by 2 bases; junction bases not matched to a gene: 10. This CDR3 spans 17 amino acids. CDR3 sequence (DNA): TGTGCCATCAGTGATCCAGACGGACAGGGGGTTCCCTACGAGCAGTACTTC. Protein sequence: CAISDPDGQGVPYEQYF.

This chain connects TRBV18 to TRBJ1-4, with TRBD1 matching 7 bases. This CDR3 spans 14 amino acids. Trimming cost V 6 bases and J 0 bases; bases outside gene matches: 1. CDR1 and CDR2 from the germline V gene are KGHSH and LQKENI. DNA for the CDR3: TGTGCCAGCTCTGGGACAGCAACTAATGAAAAACTGTTTTTT. This encodes CASSGTATNEKLFF.

V gene TRBV5-4 combines with J gene TRBJ2-5; TRBD2 might be the D (6 bases). V was clipped by 4 bases and J by 1 base, with 14 bases between them. This CDR3 comprises 15 residues. CDR1 and CDR2 (germline): SGHNT, YYREEE (reference sequence). The CDR3 loop is CASSLQPGSQETQYF. In DNA form, the CDR3 reads TGTGCCAGCAGCCTACAGCCCGGGAGCCAAGAGACCCAGTACTTC.

The chain couples TRBV7-2 to TRBJ2-2; 8 nucleotides match TRBD1. With 5 bases clipped from V and 5 bases from J, the junction kept 7 bases outside the gene matches. Germline lookup yields CDR1 SGHTA and CDR2 FQGNSA. This CDR3 has 15 amino acids. CDR3 in DNA: TGTGCCAGCAGCCCCGACAGGGGAAGGACCGGGGAGCTGTTTTTT. This codes for CASSPDRGRTGELFF. Supplemented by reference TRBV7-2 and TRBJ2-2, the full variable domain reads GAGVSQSPSNKVTEKGKDVELRCDPISGHTALYWYRQSLGQGLEFLIYFQGNSAPDKSGLPSDRFSAERTGGSVSTLTIQRTQQEDSAVYLCASSPDRGRTGELFFGEGSRLTVL.

The chain links TRBV7-9 to TRBJ2-2; TRBD1 agrees at 7 bases. The CDR3 spans 15 residues. The V and J ends lost 2 bases and 1 base, in that order; junction bases with no gene match: 1. CDR1 is SEHNR, CDR2 FQNEAQ, per germline (reference sequence). The CDR3 DNA reads as TGTGCCAGCAGCTTAAGACAGGGGAACACCGGGGAGCTGTTTTTT. As protein: CASSLRQGNTGELFF.

The chain employs TRBV20-1 and TRBJ1-3; TRBD1 matches at 7 bases. The CDR3 contains 14 residues. The V segment lost 3 bases and the J segment 4 bases; nucleotides outside the gene matches: 6. Looked up from germline, CDR1 is DFQATT and CDR2 is SNEGSKA (reference sequence). CDR3: CSASSGGSGNTIYF. In nucleotides, the CDR3 is TGCAGTGCTAGTTCAGGGGGATCAGGAAACACCATATATTTT.

V and J are TRBV30 and TRBJ2-5; TRBD2 matches 14 bases. The CDR3 loop spans 15 amino acids. CDR1 and CDR2 from the germline V gene are GTSNPN and SVGIG (reference sequence). V was pared by 1 base and J by 3 bases, with 1 base of the junction left unmatched. Here the CDR3 reads CAWSATSGGEETQYF. The CDR3 nucleotides are TGTGCCTGGAGTGCGACTAGCGGGGGGGAAGAGACCCAGTACTTC.

The rearrangement links TRBV6-6 to TRBJ1-2; 7 nucleotides align to TRBD1. Germline CDR1 reads MNHNY; CDR2 reads SVGAGI (reference sequence). The CDR3 has 13 amino acids. After removal of 6 bases from V and 3 bases from J, the junction contained 4 bases not matched to a gene. The CDR3 DNA sequence: TGTGCCAGCAGCTCGACAGGGTACTATGGCTACACCTTC. It is translated as CASSSTGYYGYTF.

The chain recombines TRBV24-1 with TRBJ2-7, with a weak D call TRBD1 (5 bases). CDR1 and CDR2 (germline): KGHDR, SFDVKD. The CDR3 is 14 amino acids. V lost 4 bases and J lost 1, with 10 bases in between. For the CDR3, the DNA is TGTGCCACCAGTGACCCCGGACAATCCTACGAGCAGTACTTC. This codes for CATSDPGQSYEQYF.

This clone was counted only a few times. The gene calls are TRBV4-2 and TRBJ2-7, with TRBD2 identical over 10 bases. Trimming cost V 0 bases and J 0 bases; bases outside gene matches: 11. The V gene's germline CDR1 is LGHNA and CDR2 YNFKEQ. The CDR3 loop spans 19 amino acids. The CDR3 DNA is TGTGCCAGCAGCCAAGATTGGCTAGCGGGGGCCGGTAGCTCCTACGAGCAGTACTTC. Its protein product is CASSQDWLAGAGSSYEQYF.

The rearrangement joins TRBV20-1 to TRBJ1-6; no clear D gene. Germline V CDR1 and CDR2: DFQATT, SNEGSKA (reference sequence). This CDR3 spans 12 amino acids. Between the trimmed V and J ends, which lost 3 bases and 7 bases, there was a span of 7 bases. DNA for the CDR3: TGCAGTGCTAGTCTACAGAATTCACCCCTCCACTTT. Its protein is CSASLQNSPLHF.

The genes are TRBV24-1 and TRBJ2-2; 8 nucleotides align to TRBD2. Germline V CDR1 and CDR2: KGHDR, SFDVKD. V lost 3 bases and J lost 5; bases outside the gene matches: 10. The CDR3 extends over 17 amino acids. The CDR3 bases are TGTGCCACCAGTGATAGACAGCCGGGACTAGAAACCGGGGAGCTGTTTTTT. Residues: CATSDRQPGLETGELFF.

The chain recombines TRBV28 with TRBJ1-6; a possible D gene is TRBD1 (5 bases). Per the germline V gene, CDR1 is MDHEN and CDR2 is SYDVKM. The CDR3 totals 14 residues. Trimming removed 3 bases from V and 7 bases from J, with 10 bases in between. The CDR3 DNA is TGTGCCAGCAGTTTTGACAGCAAGAATTCACCCCTCCACTTT. It yields the protein CASSFDSKNSPLHF.

This chain connects TRBV7-3 to TRBJ2-6; TRBD1 is a possible D gene (6 bases). Germline V gene lookup returns CDR1 SGHTA and CDR2 FQGTGA. The V gene lost 3 bases and the J gene lost 0 bases, with 9 bases spanning the gap. This CDR3 region has 16 residues. The CDR3 DNA reads TGTGCCAGCAGCTTCATAGGGGGCTCTGGGGCCAACGTCCTGACTTTC. Amino acid sequence: CASSFIGGSGANVLTF.

The chain combines TRBV11-2 with TRBJ2-3; D gene ambiguous. Trimming shortened V by 5 bases and J by 2 bases, and 23 bases separated the two germline ends. The CDR3 covers 18 residues. Germline CDR1 SGHAT, CDR2 FQNNGV. The CDR3 sequence: CASSLLPLALGFTDTQYF. CDR3 bases: TGTGCCAGCAGCCTACTCCCCTTAGCATTAGGTTTCACAGATACGCAGTATTTT.

A remark on this clone: The sample holds other DNA sequences that translate to the same CDR3. The chain uses TRBV4-1 and TRBJ2-1; a weak D match, TRBD1 (6 bases). V lost 2 bases and J lost 8, with 13 bases in between. Germline loops: CDR1 MGHRA, CDR2 YSYEKL. The CDR3 extends over 14 amino acids. CDR3 sequence (DNA): TGCGCCAGCAGCCAAATCGCACAGGGTTATGAGCAGTTCTTC. It is translated as CASSQIAQGYEQFF.

The chain links TRBV2 to TRBJ2-3; the D gene is possibly TRBD1 (6 bases). Germline loops: CDR1 SNHLY, CDR2 FYNNEI. The CDR3 extends over 15 amino acids. The V gene lost 7 bases and the J gene lost 3 bases, with 17 bases spanning the gap. The CDR3 bases are TGTGCCAGCACCCCGGGCAGGGGTAGTACAGATACGCAGTATTTT. Its protein is CASTPGRGSTDTQYF.

This chain uses TRBV4-2 with TRBJ2-1, with D possibly TRBD2 on 6 matching bases. V dropped 0 bases and J dropped 2 bases, with 14 bases sitting between them. This CDR3 has 17 residues. Per the germline V gene, CDR1 is LGHNA and CDR2 is YNFKEQ. This CDR3 reads CASSQDRTTGTYNEQFF. Here the CDR3 DNA reads TGTGCCAGCAGCCAAGATCGGACTACCGGCACCTACAATGAGCAGTTCTTC.

CDR3 coding DNA: TGCGCCAGCAGTCAATCGAAGGGGAACTCCTACAATGAGCAGTTCTTC. Its translation is CASSQSKGNSYNEQFF. The chain couples TRBV23-1 to TRBJ2-1, with D possibly matching TRBD1 (5 bases). TRBV23-1 is marked as an open reading frame, function uncertain. Trimming took 0 bases from V and 0 from J, leaving 9 bases between them. This CDR3 is 16 amino acids long.

This chain connects TRBV7-9 to TRBJ1-2; 8 bases match TRBD1. The CDR3 covers 14 residues. CDR1 is SEHNR, CDR2 FQNEAQ, per germline (reference sequence). V shed 4 bases and J 4 bases; nucleotides not matched to a gene: 5. The CDR3 spells CASSSGQVFYGYTF. CDR3 in DNA: TGTGCCAGCAGCTCGGGACAGGTTTTCTATGGCTACACCTTC.

The chain recombines TRBV7-9 with TRBJ2-7; TRBD1 is a possible D gene (6 bases). This CDR3 is 14 amino acids long. From germline, CDR1 is SEHNR and CDR2 FQNEAQ (reference sequence). The V gene lost 3 bases and the J gene lost 7 bases, with 16 bases spanning the gap. CDR3 protein: CASSFEGVPREQYF. As DNA, the CDR3 is TGTGCCAGCAGCTTTGAGGGGGTACCTCGGGAGCAGTACTTC. The full variable domain, its missing parts supplied by reference TRBV7-9 and TRBJ2-7, is DTGVSQNPRHKITKRGQNVTFRCDPISEHNRLYWYRQTLGQGPEFLTYFQNEAQLEKSRLLSDRFSAERPKGSFSTLEIQRTEQGDSAMYLCASSFEGVPREQYFGPGTRLTVT.

V and J are TRBV11-2 and TRBJ2-5; D not resolved. V was pared by 0 bases and J by 2 bases, with 10 bases between. Germline CDR1 and CDR2: SGHAT and FQNNGV. The CDR3 contains 15 residues. CDR3 DNA: TGTGCCAGCAGCTTAGAGGTTTCGGTGCAAGAGACCCAGTACTTC. Translating it yields CASSLEVSVQETQYF.

This chain uses TRBV24-1 with TRBJ2-1; 10 positions agree with TRBD1. CDR1 is KGHDR and CDR2 is SFDVKD in the germline V gene. Trimming at V came to 4 bases and at J to 7 bases, leaving 12 bases not matched to a gene. The CDR3 loop spans 17 amino acids. The CDR3 region is CATSEDHRQGAGNEQFF. CDR3 nucleotide sequence: TGTGCCACCAGTGAAGATCATCGACAGGGGGCTGGGAATGAGCAGTTCTTC.

The V and J genes are TRBV10-3 and TRBJ2-3; TRBD2 matches at 10 bases. With V trimmed by 2 bases and J by 2 bases, 7 bases remained unmatched. This CDR3 has 17 amino acids. The germline V gene has CDR1 ENHRY and CDR2 SYGVKD. CDR3 amino acids: CAISEEGTSGVTDTQYF. The CDR3 region has the DNA TGTGCCATCAGTGAGGAAGGTACTAGCGGGGTCACAGATACGCAGTATTTT.

The chain links TRBV18 to TRBJ1-2; D gene ambiguous. From germline, CDR1 is KGHSH and CDR2 LQKENI. CDR3 length: 14 amino acids. V was shortened by 6 bases and J by 4 bases, with 15 bases between the two germline ends. The CDR3 sequence: CASSSQADAYGYTF. CDR3 sequence (DNA): TGTGCCAGCTCCAGCCAAGCGGACGCCTATGGCTACACCTTC. Complete variable domain (other parts from reference TRBV18 and TRBJ1-2): NAGVMQNPRHLVRRRGQEARLRCSPMKGHSHVYWYRQLPEEGLKFMVYLQKENIIDESGMPKERFSAEFPKEGPSILRIQQVVRGDSAAYFCASSSQADAYGYTFGSGTRLTVV.

This chain joins TRBV7-9 and TRBJ1-5; possibly TRBD1 for D (6 bases). The germline V gene has CDR1 SEHNR and CDR2 FQNEAQ (reference sequence). The CDR3 loop spans 14 amino acids. V was trimmed by 3 bases and J by 6 bases, leaving 12 bases between them. The CDR3 sequence is CASSLGGQLQPQHF. CDR3 coding DNA: TGTGCCAGCAGCTTGGGCGGACAGCTTCAGCCCCAGCATTTT.

This sequence joins TRBV7-9 and TRBJ1-2; 7 nucleotides align to TRBD1. Germline V lookup: CDR1 SEHNR, CDR2 FQNEAQ (reference sequence). The V and J ends lost 4 bases and 4 bases, in that order; junction bases with no gene match: 9. The CDR3 covers 15 residues. The CDR3 region has the DNA TGTGCCAGCAGCTCGCCCAAAGGGACAGTCTATGGCTACACCTTC. Translating it yields CASSSPKGTVYGYTF. The complete variable domain, with remaining parts taken from reference TRBV7-9 and TRBJ1-2, reads DTGVSQNPRHKITKRGQNVTFRCDPISEHNRLYWYRQTLGQGPEFLTYFQNEAQLEKSRLLSDRFSAERPKGSFSTLEIQRTEQGDSAMYLCASSSPKGTVYGYTFGSGTRLTVV.